This T cell receptor (beta chain) was captured by sequencing in a study of blood T cell repertoires in COVID-19. Looked up from germline, CDR1 is SGHNT and CDR2 is YYREEE (reference sequence). After removal of 0 bases from V and 2 bases from J, the junction contained 3 bases not matched to a gene. The length of the CDR3 is 16 residues. In the study's own analysis: Estimates of nucleated cell counts were drawn from the amplification of reference gene primers. Data came from immunoSEQ multiplex PCR; TCRdb stores just in-frame clones and leaves some out. That table is the source of V, J and clone size, and D and trimming were worked out from the DNA. Of under 250,000 clones detected, approximately 80% appear once; the ten largest clones hold about 13%.

The sequence was collected from a human donor in a cohort sampled during active COVID-19. The rearrangement joins TRBV5-4 to TRBJ2-3; 10 nucleotides match TRBD2. The source material was peripheral blood. The chain's CDR3 is CASSLGTSGYTDTQYF. The CDR3 bases are TGTGCCAGCAGCTTGGGGACTAGCGGCTACACAGATACGCAGTATTTT.